This T cell receptor beta chain was recorded in a study of blood T cells in healthy people across ages. Combining a sample-barcoded 5' primer with a J-beta primer mix, a second PCR ran for about 7 to 11 cycles. TCRdb fed the 5' RACE reads into MiXCR, producing one record per CDR3 protein. The table lists about 670,000 distinct CDR3 sequences, around 41% of them singletons. Trimming removed 6 bases at V and 5 bases at J, with 16 bases between. CDR3 size: 14 residues. Germline CDR1 is MNHEY and CDR2 is SVGEGT. The sequenced sample was blood. J is TRBJ2-5 and V is TRBV6-2 or TRBV6-3; D is ambiguous. This receptor was identified in an elderly man in good health. CDR3: CASSQTGPVETQYF. For the CDR3, the DNA is TGTGCCAGCAGCCAGACGGGTCCCGTGGAGACCCAGTACTTC.